Listed below are T cell receptor beta chains from one sample, sequenced in a study of cytomegalovirus exposure and HLA in healthy donors. Sequencing used immunoSEQ multiplex PCR; TCRdb keeps in-frame clones, though not all of them. The top ten clones hold 5% to 6.5% of a sample with 100,000 or so clones, 75% to 85% of them seen once. Sample: PBMCs. The receptors here all came from a man aged 18 to 29 in good health and CMV-seronegative. Both conserved end residues are part of each CDR3. D genes are given only for firm matches. Expanded clones are given a class, and other clones once, few, many or no size at all.

j_gene	abundance	d_gene	v_gene	CDR3nt	CDR3aa
TRBJ2-3	.	TRBD2	TRBV7-2	TGTGCCAGCAGCCCCCCCGGGACTAGCGGGAGTACGCAGTATTTT	CASSPPGTSGSTQYF
TRBJ2-7	.	TRBD2	TRBV12-5	TGTGCTAGTGGATATAGCGGGAGTGAGAGGCCCTACGAGCAGTACTTC	CASGYSGSERPYEQYF
TRBJ2-5	.	TRBD1	TRBV12-5	TGTGCTAGTGGTTTGGTAGAGGGGGCCGGGGAGACCCAGTACTTC	CASGLVEGAGETQYF
TRBJ2-2	.	TRBD2	TRBV19	TGTGGCACTAGCGGGAGGGCCACCGGGGAGCTGTTTTTT	CGTSGRATGELFF
TRBJ2-3	.	.	TRBV7-9	TGTGCCAGCAGCCTCACTGTAGATACGCAGTATTTT	CASSLTVDTQYF
TRBJ2-1	.	TRBD2	TRBV6-6	TGTGCCAGCAGTCCCCCCCTAGCGGGAGTCTACAATGAGCAGTTCTTC	CASSPPLAGVYNEQFF
TRBJ2-7	once	TRBD2	TRBV7-8	TGTGCCAGCAGCCTAGAAGGACTAGCAGGGTCCCCTCGCGAGCAGTACTTC	CASSLEGLAGSPREQYF
TRBJ1-5	.	.	TRBV5-6	TGTGCCAGCAGCTTGGGAGGGAGGGGACGGAATCAGCCCCAGCATTTT	CASSLGGRGRNQPQHF
TRBJ2-1	.	TRBD1	TRBV27	TGTGCCAGCAGTTTAAGAAGAGGACAGGGGGCGAGAAGGGGAAATGAGCAGTTCTTC	CASSLRRGQGARRGNEQFF
TRBJ1-5	.	.	TRBV5-6	TGTGCCAGCAGCTTGGAGGGGTATAGCAATCAGCCCCAGCATTTT	CASSLEGYSNQPQHF
TRBJ1-1	.	.	TRBV7-8	TGTGCCAGCAGCTTAGGGGTCAGGTGGGAGGGCACTGAAGCTTTCTTT	CASSLGVRWEGTEAFF
TRBJ1-4	.	TRBD1	TRBV6-1	TGTGCCAGCAGTCAAGGACAGGGCTGGGGGTATGAAAAACTGTTTTTT	CASSQGQGWGYEKLFF
TRBJ2-7	.	.	TRBV7-9	TGTGCCAGCAGTTCACCCAGGGTAGCCTACGAGCAGTACTTC	CASSSPRVAYEQYF
TRBJ2-1	few	TRBD2	TRBV6-1	TGTGCCAGCAGTGCTAGCGGGAGCCCCTACAATGAGCAGTTCTTC	CASSASGSPYNEQFF
TRBJ1-1	.	.	TRBV30	TGTGCCTGGGACCGACAGGCTAACACTGAAGCTTTCTTT	CAWDRQANTEAFF
TRBJ2-7	.	.	TRBV18	TGTGCCAGCTCACCTCTGGGACAAACCTCCTACGAGCAGTACTTC	CASSPLGQTSYEQYF
TRBJ1-4	.	TRBD1	TRBV28	TGTGCCAGCATGGCCGGGACAGGGGATGAAAAACTGTTTTTT	CASMAGTGDEKLFF
TRBJ2-7	once	.	TRBV6-5	TGTGCCAGCAGTTGGACAGGGACTACCTACGAGCAGTACTTC	CASSWTGTTYEQYF
TRBJ1-6	.	TRBD1	TRBV5-4	TGTGCCAGCAGCCACCGGACAGGGGGATCACCCCTCCACTTT	CASSHRTGGSPLHF
TRBJ2-2	few	.	TRBV19	TGTGCCAGTAGTACCGGGGATTCATTCACCGGGGAGCTGTTTTTT	CASSTGDSFTGELFF
TRBJ2-5	.	.	TRBV7-9	TGTGCCAGCAGCTTAAATCCTCTTAAAGAGACCCAGTACTTC	CASSLNPLKETQYF
TRBJ1-1	.	TRBD1	TRBV10-1	TGCGCCAGCAGTGAGTCGACCGGGACAGGGCCAATGAACACTGAAGCTTTCTTT	CASSESTGTGPMNTEAFF
TRBJ2-3	.	TRBD2	TRBV14	TGTGCCAGCAGCCGGACTAGCGGGAGAGCAGATACGCAGTATTTT	CASSRTSGRADTQYF
TRBJ1-1	.	.	TRBV11-3	TGTGCCAGCAGTCGACTGGACAGACAGAATACTGAAGCTTTCTTT	CASSRLDRQNTEAFF
TRBJ1-3	.	.	TRBV13	TGTGCCAGCAGCCCCCGACAGAGCTCTGGAAACACCATATATTTT	CASSPRQSSGNTIYF
TRBJ1-5	few	.	TRBV6-4	TGTGCCAGCAGTGACGGTGTGAGTCAGCCCCAGCATTTT	CASSDGVSQPQHF
TRBJ2-1	.	TRBD2	TRBV5-1	TGCGCCAGCAGCTGGCGACTAGCGGGAGACAATGAGCAGTTCTTC	CASSWRLAGDNEQFF
TRBJ1-6	.	.	TRBV7-2	TGTGCCAGCAGCTTAGGCGGGTCAGGATCACCCCTCCACTTT	CASSLGGSGSPLHF
TRBJ2-5	once	TRBD2	TRBV30	TGTGCCTGGAGTCCTAGCCCGGGACTAGCGGGAGCCCAAGAGACCCAGTACTTC	CAWSPSPGLAGAQETQYF
TRBJ2-7	.	TRBD1	TRBV18	TGTGCCAGCTCACCACCAAAGTGGGACAGCCAGTTACGGGAGCAGTACTTC	CASSPPKWDSQLREQYF
TRBJ1-1	.	.	TRBV19	TGTGCCAGTAGCCCGACAGGAACTGAAGCTTTCTTT	CASSPTGTEAFF
TRBJ2-1	.	TRBD1	TRBV5-6	TGTGCCAGCAGCTTGGTAGAGGGGGAACAGGGGTTGAAGTACAATGAGCAGTTCTTC	CASSLVEGEQGLKYNEQFF
TRBJ1-1	.	.	TRBV28	TGTGCCAGCAGTTTATGGGTCAGGCCTGGTGAAGCTTTCTTT	CASSLWVRPGEAFF
TRBJ2-7	.	.	TRBV29-1	TGCAGCGTTGAAGATCACTACGAGCAGTACTTC	CSVEDHYEQYF
TRBJ2-5	.	.	TRBV10-2	TGCGCAACCGGGGGCCAAGAGACCCAGTACTTC	CATGGQETQYF
TRBJ1-1	few	.	TRBV2	TGTGCCAGCGAACTACTCGACACTGAAGCTTTCTTT	CASELLDTEAFF
TRBJ2-7	.	.	TRBV5-1	TGCGCCAGCAGTGTGACTGGTACCTACGAGCAGTACTTC	CASSVTGTYEQYF
TRBJ1-1	.	.	TRBV7-2	TGTGCCAGCAGCTTAGGGACAATGAACACTGAAGCTTTCTTT	CASSLGTMNTEAFF
TRBJ2-1	.	.	TRBV7-3	TGTGCCAGCAGCCCGCCCGGGACTCCTCAGGCGAATGAGCAGTTCTTC	CASSPPGTPQANEQFF
TRBJ1-3	.	.	TRBV6-1	TGTGCCAGCAGTTCAACAGACGCTGGAAACACCATATATTTT	CASSSTDAGNTIYF
TRBJ1-2	.	TRBD1	TRBV30	TGTGCCTGGAGTCCCGGGACAGGCGTAATCAACTATGGCTACACCTTC	CAWSPGTGVINYGYTF
TRBJ1-5	.	TRBD1	TRBV7-3	TGTGCCAGCAGTCCTACAGGGGGCGGTCAGCCCCAGCATTTT	CASSPTGGGQPQHF
TRBJ2-7	.	TRBD1	TRBV7-2	TGTGCCAGCAGCTTAGGTGGGACAGGGGGATACGAGCAGTACTTC	CASSLGGTGGYEQYF
TRBJ1-1	.	.	TRBV27	TGTGCCAGCAGCAAAAACACTGAAGCTTTCTTT	CASSKNTEAFF
TRBJ1-2	.	TRBD1	TRBV5-4	TGTGCCAGCAGCATGACAGGGGGCGACTATGGCTACACCTTC	CASSMTGGDYGYTF